This paragraph covers one T cell receptor (beta chain) sequence. What it binds is not known. These data belong to a study of OX40 agonist ivuxolimab in advanced cancers. About the research overall: Patients undergoing dose escalation presented with hepatocellular carcinoma, melanoma, renal cell or head and neck cancer. Eligibility admitted prior anti-PD-1, anti-PD-L1 or anti-CTLA-4 therapy; roughly 39% had some.

Using immunoSEQ multiplex PCR, the repertoire was profiled, and TCRdb retains in-frame clones only, with some absent. The data contain some 64,000 clones, 92% of them singletons. Study-wide findings and caveats: At 0.1 to 3.0 mg/kg and by week 6, CD4+ and CD8+ T cells in the blood had expanded clonally.

Sample: CD4+ or CD8+ T cells sorted from blood, taken in a trial of the OX40 agonist ivuxolimab. This TCR came from an adult with an advanced solid tumor such as melanoma, head and neck, liver or kidney cancer.

CDR3 coding DNA: TGTGCCAGCAGCCTCACGCTTACAGGGGTCCGATCACCCCTCCACTTT. Translating it yields CASSLTLTGVRSPLHF. This chain links TRBV7-9 with TRBJ1-6; the match to TRBD1 covers 7 bases. The germline V gene encodes CDR1 SEHNR and CDR2 FQNEAQ (reference sequence). The length of the CDR3 is 16 residues. With 5 bases clipped from V and 10 bases from J, the junction kept 14 bases outside the gene matches.